Presented here are 8 T cell receptor beta chains from one specimen sequenced in a study of blood T cell repertoires in COVID-19. The assay was immunoSEQ multiplex PCR, and TCRdb's table has in-frame clones only and misses some. The table lists nearly 350,000 clones, around 87% of them singletons. Input material: peripheral blood. All receptors come from a woman aged 50 to 65 with COVID-19, enrolled during active disease.

This chain connects TRBV13 to TRBJ2-3, with 15 positions matching TRBD2. This CDR3 has 16 residues. Germline V gene sequence: CDR1 PRHDT, CDR2 FYEKMQ (reference sequence). J lost 6 bases, V lost 5 bases, and 6 bases had no gene match. The CDR3 nucleotides are TGTGCCAGCAGCGGACGGACTAGCGGGAGGGGGGATACGCAGTATTTT. It is translated as CASSGRTSGRGDTQYF.

This chain joins TRBV11-3 and TRBJ1-3, with TRBD1 as a possible D gene (6 bases). There are 16 residues in the CDR3. Trimming removed 2 bases at V and 2 bases at J, with 13 bases between. Germline V gene data show CDR1 as SGHNT and CDR2 as YENEEA. The CDR3 here is CASSLRVQGTGNTIYF. The CDR3 nucleotides are TGTGCCAGCAGCTTACGGGTTCAGGGGACTGGAAACACCATATATTTT.

This clone has a single count. DNA for the CDR3: TGTGCCAGCAGCAAGACGGGACAGGGGGGCAACGAGCAGTACTTC. It translates to CASSKTGQGGNEQYF. This chain uses TRBV6-5 with TRBJ2-7; 11 bases are a match to TRBD1. The CDR3 is made up of 15 amino acids. J lost 5 bases, V lost 6 bases, and 9 bases had no gene match. The germline V gene encodes CDR1 MNHEY and CDR2 SVGAGI.

The chain is built from TRBV9 and TRBJ2-3, with no clear D. With 1 base removed from V and 4 bases from J, the gap between germline ends came to 7 bases. CDR3 length: 13 residues. CDR1 and CDR2 from the germline V gene are SGDLS and YYNGEE. The CDR3 nucleotides read TGTGCCAGCAGCGTAACAGTTGCAGATACGCAGTATTTT. Encoded protein: CASSVTVADTQYF.

V usage is TRBV29-1 and J usage is TRBJ2-1; 7 bases are shared with TRBD2. Trimming took 1 base from V and 7 from J; bases not matched to a gene: 1. This CDR3 has 12 residues. Germline V gives CDR1 SQVTM, CDR2 ANQGSEA. CDR3 in DNA: TGCAGCGTTGAAGTGGGAGGGAATGAGCAGTTCTTC. This gives the protein CSVEVGGNEQFF.

V usage is TRBV27 and J usage is TRBJ1-6, with TRBD1 as a possible D gene (6 bases). V gave up 6 bases and J gave up 7 bases, with 16 bases separating them. Germline-derived CDR1 and CDR2 are MNHEY and SMNVEV (reference sequence). The CDR3 is made up of 15 amino acids. Here the CDR3 reads CASRTPTGINSPLHF. The CDR3, as DNA: TGTGCCAGCAGAACCCCCACAGGGATCAATTCACCCCTCCACTTT.

The chain joins TRBV7-3 to TRBJ2-3, with D perhaps matching TRBD2 (5 bases). Trimming left V 6 bases short and J 6 bases short, with 19 bases between. This CDR3 is built from 15 residues. Germline V gene lookup returns CDR1 SGHTA and CDR2 FQGTGA. The CDR3 loop is CASSSPSHGLDTQYF. The CDR3 nucleotides are TGTGCCAGCAGTTCCCCATCCCACGGACTCGATACGCAGTATTTT.

The chain is built from TRBV2 and TRBJ2-3, with 13 positions matching TRBD2. This CDR3 is built from 17 residues. J lost 2 bases, V lost 5 bases, and 7 bases had no gene match. Looked up from germline, CDR1 is SNHLY and CDR2 is FYNNEI. DNA of the CDR3: TGTGCCAGCAGTTCGTCGACTAGCGGGGGGATCACAGATACGCAGTATTTT. Translation gives CASSSSTSGGITDTQYF.